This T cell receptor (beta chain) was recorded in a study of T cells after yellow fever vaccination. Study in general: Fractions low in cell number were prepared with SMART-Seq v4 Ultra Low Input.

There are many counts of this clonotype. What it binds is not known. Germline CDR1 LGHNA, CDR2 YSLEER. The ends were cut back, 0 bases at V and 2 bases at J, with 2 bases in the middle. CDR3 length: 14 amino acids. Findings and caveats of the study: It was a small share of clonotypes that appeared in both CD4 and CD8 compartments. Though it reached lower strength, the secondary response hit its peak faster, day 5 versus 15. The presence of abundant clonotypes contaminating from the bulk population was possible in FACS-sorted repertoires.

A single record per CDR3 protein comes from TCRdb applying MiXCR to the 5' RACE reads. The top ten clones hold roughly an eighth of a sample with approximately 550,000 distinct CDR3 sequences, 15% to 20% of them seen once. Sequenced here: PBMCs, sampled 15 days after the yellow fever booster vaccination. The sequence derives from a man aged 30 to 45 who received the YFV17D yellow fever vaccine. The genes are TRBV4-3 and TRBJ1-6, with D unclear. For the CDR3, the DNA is TGCGCCAGCAGCCAAGATCCCTATAATTCACCCCTCCACTTT. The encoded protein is CASSQDPYNSPLHF.